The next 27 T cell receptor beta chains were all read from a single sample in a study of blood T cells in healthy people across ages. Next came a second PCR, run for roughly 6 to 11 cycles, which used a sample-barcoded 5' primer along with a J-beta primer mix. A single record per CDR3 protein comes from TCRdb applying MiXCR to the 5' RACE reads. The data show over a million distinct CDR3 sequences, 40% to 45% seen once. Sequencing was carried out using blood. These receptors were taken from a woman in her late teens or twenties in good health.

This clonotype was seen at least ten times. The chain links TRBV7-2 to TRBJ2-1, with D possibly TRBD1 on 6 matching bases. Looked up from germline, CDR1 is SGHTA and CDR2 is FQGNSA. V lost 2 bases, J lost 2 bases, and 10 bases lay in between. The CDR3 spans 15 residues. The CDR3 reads CASSLKQGPYNEQFF. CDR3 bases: TGTGCCAGCAGCTTAAAACAGGGCCCCTACAATGAGCAGTTCTTC.

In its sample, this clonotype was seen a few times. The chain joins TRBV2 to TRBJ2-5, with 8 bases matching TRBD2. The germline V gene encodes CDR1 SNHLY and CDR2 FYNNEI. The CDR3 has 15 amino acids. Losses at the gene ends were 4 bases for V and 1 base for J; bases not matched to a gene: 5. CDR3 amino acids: CASSGLAGSQETQYF. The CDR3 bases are TGTGCCAGCAGTGGGCTAGCGGGTTCCCAAGAGACCCAGTACTTC. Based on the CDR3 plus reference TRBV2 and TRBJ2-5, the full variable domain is EPEVTQTPSHQVTQMGQEVILRCVPISNHLYFYWYRQILGQKVEFLVSFYNNEISEKSEIFDDQFSVERPDGSNFTLKIRSTKLEDSAMYFCASSGLAGSQETQYFGPGTRLLVL.

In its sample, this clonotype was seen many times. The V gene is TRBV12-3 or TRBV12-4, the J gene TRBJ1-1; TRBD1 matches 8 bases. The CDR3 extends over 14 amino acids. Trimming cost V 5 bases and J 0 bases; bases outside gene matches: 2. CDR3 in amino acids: CASSRDRMNTEAFF. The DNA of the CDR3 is TGTGCCAGCAGTCGGGACAGGATGAACACTGAAGCTTTCTTT.

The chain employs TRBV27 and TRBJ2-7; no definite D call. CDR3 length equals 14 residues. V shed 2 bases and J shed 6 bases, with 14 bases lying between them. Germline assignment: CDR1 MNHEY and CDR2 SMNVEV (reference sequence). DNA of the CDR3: TGTGCCAGCAGTTTAAAGTACGTGCGACGCGAGCAGTACTTC. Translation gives CASSLKYVRREQYF.

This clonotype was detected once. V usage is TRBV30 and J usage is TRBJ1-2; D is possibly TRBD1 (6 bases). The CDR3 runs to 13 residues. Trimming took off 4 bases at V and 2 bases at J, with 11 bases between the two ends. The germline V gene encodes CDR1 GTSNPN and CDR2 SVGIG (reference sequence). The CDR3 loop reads CAWNWGRNYGYTF. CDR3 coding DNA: TGTGCCTGGAACTGGGGGCGCAACTATGGCTACACCTTC.

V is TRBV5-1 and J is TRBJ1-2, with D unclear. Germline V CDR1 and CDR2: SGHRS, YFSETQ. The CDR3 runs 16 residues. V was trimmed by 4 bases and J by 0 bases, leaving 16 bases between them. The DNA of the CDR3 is TGCGCCAGCAGCCCAACGGAGTGGGGAACTAACTATGGCTACACCTTC. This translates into CASSPTEWGTNYGYTF.

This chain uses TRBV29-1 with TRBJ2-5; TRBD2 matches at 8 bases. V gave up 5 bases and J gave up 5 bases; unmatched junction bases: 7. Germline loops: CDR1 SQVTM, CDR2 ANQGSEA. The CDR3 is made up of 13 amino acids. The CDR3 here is CSVSGLASETQYF. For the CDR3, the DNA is TGCAGCGTTTCCGGACTAGCCTCCGAGACCCAGTACTTC.

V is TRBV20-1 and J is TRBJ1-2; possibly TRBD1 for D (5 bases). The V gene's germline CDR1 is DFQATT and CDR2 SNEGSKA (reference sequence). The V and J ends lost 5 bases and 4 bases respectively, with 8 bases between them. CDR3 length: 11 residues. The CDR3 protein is CSARDAYGYTF. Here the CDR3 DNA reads TGCAGTGCTCGGGACGCCTATGGCTACACCTTC.

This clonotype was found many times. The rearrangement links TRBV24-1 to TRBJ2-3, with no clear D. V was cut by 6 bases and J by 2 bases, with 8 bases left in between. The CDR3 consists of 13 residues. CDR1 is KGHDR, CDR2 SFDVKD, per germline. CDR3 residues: CATSRPNTDTQYF. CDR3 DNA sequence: TGTGCCACCAGTCGGCCTAACACAGATACGCAGTATTTT.

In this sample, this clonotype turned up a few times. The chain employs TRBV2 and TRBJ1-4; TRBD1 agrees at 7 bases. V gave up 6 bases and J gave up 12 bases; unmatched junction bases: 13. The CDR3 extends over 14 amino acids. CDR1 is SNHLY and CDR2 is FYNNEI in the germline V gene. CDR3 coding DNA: TGTGCCAGCAGGATGGGACAGTTGATTGGGGAACTGTTTTTT. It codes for CASRMGQLIGELFF.

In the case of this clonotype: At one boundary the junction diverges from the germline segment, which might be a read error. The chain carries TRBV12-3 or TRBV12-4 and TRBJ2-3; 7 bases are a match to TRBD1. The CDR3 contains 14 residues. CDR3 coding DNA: TGTGCCAGCAGTACAGGGGTTGAAGCAGATGCGCAGTATTTT. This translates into CASSTGVEADAQYF.

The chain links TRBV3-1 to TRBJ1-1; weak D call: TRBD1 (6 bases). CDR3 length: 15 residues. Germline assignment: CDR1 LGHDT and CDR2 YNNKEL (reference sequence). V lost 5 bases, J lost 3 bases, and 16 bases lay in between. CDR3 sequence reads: CASSGQNYRYTEAFF. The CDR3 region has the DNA TGTGCCAGCAGCGGACAGAATTATAGATACACTGAAGCTTTCTTT.

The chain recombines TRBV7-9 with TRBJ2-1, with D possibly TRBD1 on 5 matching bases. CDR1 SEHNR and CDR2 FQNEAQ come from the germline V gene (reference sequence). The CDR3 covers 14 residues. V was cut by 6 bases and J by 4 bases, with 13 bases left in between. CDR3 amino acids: CASSYNRRYNEQFF. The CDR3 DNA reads TGTGCCAGCAGTTACAACAGGAGATACAATGAGCAGTTCTTC.

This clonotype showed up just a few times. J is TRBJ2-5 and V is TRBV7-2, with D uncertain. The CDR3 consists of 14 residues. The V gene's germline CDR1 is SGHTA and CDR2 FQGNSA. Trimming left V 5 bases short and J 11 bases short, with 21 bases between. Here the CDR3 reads CASSPPPALNEQYF. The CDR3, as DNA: TGTGCCAGCAGCCCCCCCCCCGCCCTCAATGAGCAGTACTTC.

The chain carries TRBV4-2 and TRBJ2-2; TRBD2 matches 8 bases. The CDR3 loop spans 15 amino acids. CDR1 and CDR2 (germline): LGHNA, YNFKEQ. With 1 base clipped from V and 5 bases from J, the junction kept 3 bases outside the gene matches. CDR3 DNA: TGTGCCAGCAGCCAAGGAGCGGGAGTAACCGGGGAGCTGTTTTTT. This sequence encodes CASSQGAGVTGELFF.

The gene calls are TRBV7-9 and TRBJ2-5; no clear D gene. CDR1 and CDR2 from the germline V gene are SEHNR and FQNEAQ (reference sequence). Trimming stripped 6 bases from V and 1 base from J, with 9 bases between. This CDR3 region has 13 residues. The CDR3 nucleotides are TGTGCCAGCAGTCCCGCGACCCAAGAGACCCAGTACTTC. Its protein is CASSPATQETQYF.

CDR3: CASSYVAGGPHEQYF. The CDR3 nucleotides are TGTGCCAGCAGTTACGTAGCGGGAGGGCCCCACGAGCAGTACTTC. V usage is TRBV6-6 and J usage is TRBJ2-7; 11 bases match TRBD2. The CDR3 runs to 15 residues. In germline, CDR1 is MNHNY, CDR2 SVGAGI (reference sequence). V was clipped by 2 bases and J by 5 bases; unmatched bases: 5.

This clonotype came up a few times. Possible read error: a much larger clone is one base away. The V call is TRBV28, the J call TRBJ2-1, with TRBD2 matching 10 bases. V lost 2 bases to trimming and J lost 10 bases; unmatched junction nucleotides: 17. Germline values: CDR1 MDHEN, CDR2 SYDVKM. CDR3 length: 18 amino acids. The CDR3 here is CASSLRRDSGGSHYEQFF. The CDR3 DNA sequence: TGTGCCAGCAGTTTAAGGCGGGATAGCGGGGGGTCTCACTACGAGCAGTTCTTC.

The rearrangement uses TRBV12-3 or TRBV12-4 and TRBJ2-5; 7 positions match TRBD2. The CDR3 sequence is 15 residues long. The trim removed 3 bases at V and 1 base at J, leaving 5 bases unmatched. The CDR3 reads CASSFSSGVQETQYF. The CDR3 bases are TGTGCCAGCAGTTTTTCTAGCGGTGTCCAAGAGACCCAGTACTTC.

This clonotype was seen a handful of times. The DNA of the CDR3 is TGCAGTGCTAGAGATGTCAGCGGGCCTTACAATGAGCAGTTCTTC. This codes for CSARDVSGPYNEQFF. This rearrangement joins TRBV20-1 to TRBJ2-1; D perhaps matches TRBD2 (6 bases). CDR1 and CDR2 from the germline V gene are DFQATT and SNEGSKA (reference sequence). The ends were cut back, 0 bases at V and 4 bases at J, with 13 bases in the middle. The CDR3 covers 15 residues.

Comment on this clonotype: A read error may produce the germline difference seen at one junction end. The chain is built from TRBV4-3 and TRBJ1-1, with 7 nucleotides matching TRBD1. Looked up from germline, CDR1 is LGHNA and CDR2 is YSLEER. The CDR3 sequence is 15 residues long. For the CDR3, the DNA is TGCGCCAGCAGCCAACAGCAACAGGGGAACACTGGAGCTTTCTTT. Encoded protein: CASSQQQQGNTGAFF.

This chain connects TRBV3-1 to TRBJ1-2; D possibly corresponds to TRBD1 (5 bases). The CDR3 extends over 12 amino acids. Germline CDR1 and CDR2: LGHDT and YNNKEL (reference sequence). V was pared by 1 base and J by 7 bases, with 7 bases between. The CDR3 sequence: CASSQAGTGYTF. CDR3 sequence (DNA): TGTGCCAGCAGCCAAGCCGGGACTGGCTACACCTTC.

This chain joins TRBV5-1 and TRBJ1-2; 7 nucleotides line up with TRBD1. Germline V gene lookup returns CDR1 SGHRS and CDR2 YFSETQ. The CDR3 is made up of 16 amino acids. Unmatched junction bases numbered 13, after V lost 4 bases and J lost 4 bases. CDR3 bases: TGCGCCAGCAGCGAGGGGACAGCTAAAGGGATCTATGGCTACACCTTC. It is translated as CASSEGTAKGIYGYTF.

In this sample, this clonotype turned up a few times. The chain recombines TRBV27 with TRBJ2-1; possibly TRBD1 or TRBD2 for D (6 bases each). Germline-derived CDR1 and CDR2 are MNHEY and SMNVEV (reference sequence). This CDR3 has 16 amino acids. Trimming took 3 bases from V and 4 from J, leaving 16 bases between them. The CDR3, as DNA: TGTGCCAGCAGTTTCGGGGGCGCTTGGAAATACAATGAGCAGTTCTTC. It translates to CASSFGGAWKYNEQFF.

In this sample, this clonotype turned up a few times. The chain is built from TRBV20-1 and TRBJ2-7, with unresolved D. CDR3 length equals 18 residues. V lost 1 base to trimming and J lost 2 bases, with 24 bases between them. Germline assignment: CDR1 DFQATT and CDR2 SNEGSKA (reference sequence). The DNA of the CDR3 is TGCAGTGCTAGAGCTGTAGGATTACTCAAAGGCTTTCCCTACGAGCAGTACTTC. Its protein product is CSARAVGLLKGFPYEQYF.

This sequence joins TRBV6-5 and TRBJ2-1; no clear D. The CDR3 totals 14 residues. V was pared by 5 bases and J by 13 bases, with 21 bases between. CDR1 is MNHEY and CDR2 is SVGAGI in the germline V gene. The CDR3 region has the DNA TGTGCCAGCAGTGTAACCGTCACCCAAGAGACCCAGTTCTTC. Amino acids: CASSVTVTQETQFF.

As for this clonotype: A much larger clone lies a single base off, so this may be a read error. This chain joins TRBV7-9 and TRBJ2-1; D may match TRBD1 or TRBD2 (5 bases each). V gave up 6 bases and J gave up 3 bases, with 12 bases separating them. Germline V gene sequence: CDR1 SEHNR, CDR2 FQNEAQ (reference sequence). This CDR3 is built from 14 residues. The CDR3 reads CASSAGTNYNEQFF. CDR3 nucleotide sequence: TGTGCCAGCAGTGCCGGGACCAACTACAATGAGCAGTTCTTC.